This T cell receptor beta chain comes out of a study of CD8+ T cells in alopecia areata. Study-level results: Clonality was higher in lesional than normal scalp, especially in alopecia totalis/universalis.

A remark on this clone: Its antigen remains unidentified.

Noted treatment: oral pan-JAK inhibitor, 5-10 mg twice daily. TCR sequencing used cDNA made by reverse transcription of extracted RNA. Only in-frame clones appear in the TCRdb table, and some are missing; sequencing was by immunoSEQ multiplex PCR. The sample contains 150,000 to 200,000 clones, roughly two thirds of which appear only once. Germline CDR1 is SQVTM and CDR2 is ANQGSEA. CDR3 length: 12 amino acids. This specimen was CD4+ T cells sorted from blood, taken at week 4, from a patient treated with tofacitinib. The V call is TRBV29-1, the J call TRBJ2-5; no reliable D call. The J call may not be correct, given that the DNA end is closer to TRBJ2-7. This TCR was sampled from a human donor with alopecia areata. The CDR3 sequence: CSVLLRLYEQYF. DNA for the CDR3: TGCAGCGTTCTACTACGGCTCTACGAGCAGTACTTC.